The T cell receptor beta chain under discussion was sequenced for a study of a mutant IDH1 vaccine in newly diagnosed glioma. Study-level information: In weeks 1, 3, 5, 7, 11, 15, 19 and 23, patients were immunized, eight times in all. Receipt of radiotherapy, temozolomide, or both preceded the study, and most received both. Vaccine administration was initiated 4-6 weeks following radiotherapy alone, or with temozolomide cycles. Findings and caveats of the study: Induction of immune responses by the vaccine occurred in roughly 93% of patients.

CDR1 is SGHRS and CDR2 is YFSETQ in the germline V gene. V lost 0 bases, J lost 2 bases, and 3 bases stayed unmatched. The CDR3 has 15 amino acids. TCRdb keeps only in-frame clones here, not all; method: immunoSEQ multiplex PCR. The data hold tens of thousands of clones, with 70% to 90% observed a single time. Regarding time point: week 5, during vaccination. Vaccinated patients received 300 ug of mutant IDH1 20-mer peptide per dose, with topical imiquimod. To note about this clone: Its antigen is unidentified.

V usage is TRBV5-1 and J usage is TRBJ2-7; 9 bases line up with TRBD2. The sample here was PBMCs, taken from a glioma patient whose treatment included an IDH1 peptide vaccine. This clonotype originated in a man in his forties with glioma. CDR3: CASSLGAGGAYEQYF. The CDR3 DNA follows: TGCGCCAGCAGCTTGGGGGCGGGGGGGGCCTACGAGCAGTACTTC.